Shown below are 10 T cell receptor beta chains from a single sample sequenced in a study of radiation and T cells in renal cell carcinoma. The data were produced by immunoSEQ multiplex PCR, yet TCRdb's version contains in-frame clones alone and is incomplete. The sample holds about 77,000 clones, less than 85% seen once. Time point reported: blood 4 weeks post-SBRT, at nephrectomy. Treatment: 15 Gy SBRT to primary tumor, nephrectomy 4 weeks later. The sequencing used blood, collected from a patient whose treatment included radiotherapy and nephrectomy. Receptors were obtained from a woman aged 55-70 years with renal cell carcinoma.

This clone came up a few times. The rearrangement uses TRBV19 and TRBJ1-3; D not resolved. From germline, CDR1 is LNHDA and CDR2 SQIVND (reference sequence). The CDR3 totals 15 residues. With 5 bases removed from V and 0 bases from J, the gap between germline ends came to 11 bases. The CDR3 region is CASSEDPSSGNTIYF. CDR3 nucleotide sequence: TGTGCCAGTAGTGAGGACCCAAGCTCTGGAAACACCATATATTTT.

The chain carries TRBV18 and TRBJ2-2; 7 positions agree with TRBD2. V was clipped by 8 bases and J by 4 bases; unmatched bases: 1. This CDR3 is built from 12 residues. Germline CDR1 KGHSH, CDR2 LQKENI. CDR3 protein: CASPGGTGELFF. The CDR3, as DNA: TGTGCCAGCCCGGGGGGCACCGGGGAGCTGTTTTTT.

This chain connects TRBV7-9 to TRBJ1-5, with 8 bases lining up with TRBD1. This CDR3 is 15 amino acids long. CDR1 is SEHNR, CDR2 FQNEAQ, per germline (reference sequence). V lost 3 bases, J lost 2 bases, and 3 bases stayed unmatched. CDR3 nucleotide sequence: TGTGCCAGCAGCTTCGGACAGGGTGGCAATCAGCCCCAGCATTTT. It encodes CASSFGQGGNQPQHF.

The rearrangement uses TRBV5-1 and TRBJ2-7, with TRBD1 as a possible D gene (7 bases). Trimming pared 0 bases from V and 6 bases from J, leaving 19 bases between. Germline CDR1 and CDR2: SGHRS and YFSETQ. The CDR3 covers 16 residues. Here the CDR3 reads CASSLDRGGSGGEQYF. For the CDR3, the DNA is TGCGCCAGCAGCTTGGACAGGGGAGGTAGCGGCGGCGAGCAGTACTTC.

The V gene is TRBV28, the J gene TRBJ1-2; D is uncertain. In germline, CDR1 is MDHEN, CDR2 SYDVKM. The CDR3 is made up of 10 amino acids. The germline V and J ends were trimmed by 7 bases and 4 bases, with 4 bases remaining between them. The chain's CDR3 is CASNFYGYTF. Here the CDR3 DNA reads TGTGCCAGCAATTTCTATGGCTACACCTTC.

J is TRBJ2-3 and V is TRBV5-4; D uncertain. Germline V gives CDR1 SGHNT, CDR2 YYREEE (reference sequence). The CDR3 sequence is 14 residues long. Trimming stripped 4 bases from V and 0 bases from J, with 9 bases between. The CDR3: CASSPDPSTDTQYF. DNA of the CDR3: TGTGCCAGCAGCCCGGACCCTAGCACAGATACGCAGTATTTT.

V and J are TRBV4-1 and TRBJ2-7, with 9 bases identical to TRBD2. V lost 1 base, J lost 4 bases, and 14 bases stayed unmatched. This CDR3 spans 18 amino acids. Germline V gene sequence: CDR1 MGHRA, CDR2 YSYEKL. CDR3 in DNA: TGCGCCAGCAGCCAAGGAGGAGGCGGGCTAGCGGGAAATTACGAGCAGTACTTC. Its translation: CASSQGGGGLAGNYEQYF.

CDR3 DNA: TGCGCCCCACTTATTTCGAGACAGGAGACAACCTTATACGAGCAGTACTTC. It specifies CAPLISRQETTLYEQYF. The V and J genes are TRBV10-1 and TRBJ2-7, with D possibly being TRBD1 (6 bases). CDR3 size: 17 residues. Germline CDR1 reads WNHNN; CDR2 reads SYGVQD (reference sequence). V lost 11 bases and J lost 4, with 30 bases in between.

This clone was seen more than once but under ten times. The chain combines TRBV7-9 with TRBJ1-6; no definite D call. Trimming left V 5 bases short and J 9 bases short, with 8 bases between. The CDR3 runs to 12 residues. Germline CDR1 reads SEHNR; CDR2 reads FQNEAQ (reference sequence). CDR3 sequence: CASSREGSPLHF. The CDR3 bases are TGTGCCAGCAGCCGAGAGGGTTCACCCCTCCACTTT.

This clone has only one observation. The same CDR3 arises from other DNA sequences in this sample as well. This chain uses TRBV5-1 with TRBJ1-2, with D perhaps matching TRBD1 (5 bases). Germline values: CDR1 SGHRS, CDR2 YFSETQ. The CDR3 length is 14 residues. V was pared by 0 bases and J by 4 bases, with 10 bases between. The CDR3 reads CASSLDGGAYGYTF. As DNA, the CDR3 is TGCGCCAGCAGCTTGGATGGGGGTGCCTATGGCTACACCTTC.